The 6 T cell receptor beta chains listed next were all sequenced from one sample in a study of blood T cell repertoires in COVID-19 (TCRdb year 2020). Library generation was performed with the immunoSEQ multiplex PCR assay. Imported from immuneACCESS, the table was reduced by TCRdb to in-frame sequences with V and J called. These copies leave out some clones; in studies compared against another copy, an unresolved V gene accounts for under half, and the cause of the remainder is not known. The sample profile shows 110,000 to 150,000 clones; approximately 80% of them were found once. About 1.8% of the sample is in the top ten clones. The source material was peripheral blood. These receptors originate from a woman between 55 and 75 years old with acute or convalescent COVID-19.

The chain combines TRBV4-1 with TRBJ2-5, with 13 bases matching TRBD2. The J segment lost 5 bases and the V segment lost 1 base, leaving 4 bases of the junction unmatched. The CDR3 length is 16 residues. Germline-derived CDR1 and CDR2 are MGHRA and YSYEKL. The CDR3 DNA sequence: TGCGCCAGCAGCCAAGGATCACTAGCGGGAGGGGAGACCCAGTACTTC. Its protein is CASSQGSLAGGETQYF.

The rearrangement joins TRBV3-1 (or the pseudogene TRBV3-2) to TRBJ2-2; TRBD2 aligns across 14 bases. The germline CDR1 and CDR2 sequences are LGHDT and YNNKEL (reference sequence). Germline trimming cut 8 bases from V and 4 bases from J; bases unmatched to any gene: 0. The CDR3 has 14 residues. The CDR3 here is CASGTSGGTGELFF. The CDR3 region has the DNA TGTGCCAGCGGGACTAGCGGGGGCACCGGGGAGCTGTTTTTT.

The chain uses TRBV15 and TRBJ1-1; no clear D gene. Germline V CDR1 and CDR2: LNHNV, YYDKDF (reference sequence). Trimming removed 0 bases at V and 2 bases at J, with 10 bases between. This CDR3 is 15 amino acids long. The CDR3 is CATSRDRGVNTEAFF. For the CDR3, the DNA is TGTGCCACCAGCAGAGATCGCGGGGTAAACACTGAAGCTTTCTTT.

The V call is TRBV6-5, the J call TRBJ2-2, with 9 bases identical to TRBD2. The CDR3 consists of 15 residues. Germline values: CDR1 MNHEY, CDR2 SVGAGI. J gave up 6 bases and V 6 bases, and 8 bases lay outside the gene matches. This CDR3 is CASRKTSGGPGELFF. The CDR3 DNA reads as TGTGCCAGCAGGAAGACTAGCGGCGGCCCCGGGGAGCTGTTTTTT.

The gene calls are TRBV6-5 and TRBJ2-7; possibly TRBD1 for D (6 bases). Germline-derived CDR1 and CDR2 are MNHEY and SVGAGI. V lost 5 bases and J 7 bases, leaving 21 bases between the germline ends. The CDR3 is 15 amino acids. The CDR3 region has the DNA TGTGCCAGCAGTACCCCGGCGAGGGGGACCTGGGAGCAGTACTTC. Translated: CASSTPARGTWEQYF.

V and J are TRBV5-1 and TRBJ2-2; D unclear. The ends were cut back, 6 bases at V and 3 bases at J, with 9 bases in the middle. The germline V gene encodes CDR1 SGHRS and CDR2 YFSETQ. This CDR3 has 13 residues. In DNA form, the CDR3 reads TGCGCCAGCACGAAGCTTTACACCGGGGAGCTGTTTTTT. Translating gives CASTKLYTGELFF.